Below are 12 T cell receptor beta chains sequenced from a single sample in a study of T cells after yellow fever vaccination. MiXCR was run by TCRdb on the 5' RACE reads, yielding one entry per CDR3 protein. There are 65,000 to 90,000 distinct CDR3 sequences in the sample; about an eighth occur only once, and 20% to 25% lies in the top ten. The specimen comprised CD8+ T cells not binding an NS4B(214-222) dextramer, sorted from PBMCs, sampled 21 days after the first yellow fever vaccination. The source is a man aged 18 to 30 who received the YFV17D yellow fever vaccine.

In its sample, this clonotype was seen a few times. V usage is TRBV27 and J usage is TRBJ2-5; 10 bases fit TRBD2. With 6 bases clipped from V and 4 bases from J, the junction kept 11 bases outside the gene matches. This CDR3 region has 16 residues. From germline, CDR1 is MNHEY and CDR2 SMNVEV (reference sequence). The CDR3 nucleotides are TGTGCCAGCAGCCCCCTAGCGGGAGTGTTACGAGAGACCCAGTACTTC. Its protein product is CASSPLAGVLRETQYF.

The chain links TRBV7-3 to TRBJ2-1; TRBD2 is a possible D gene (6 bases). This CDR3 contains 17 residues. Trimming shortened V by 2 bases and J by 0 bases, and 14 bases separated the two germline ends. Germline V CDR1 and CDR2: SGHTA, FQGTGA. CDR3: CASSLLGGADSYNEQFF. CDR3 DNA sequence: TGTGCCAGCAGCTTACTTGGCGGGGCTGACTCCTACAATGAGCAGTTCTTC.

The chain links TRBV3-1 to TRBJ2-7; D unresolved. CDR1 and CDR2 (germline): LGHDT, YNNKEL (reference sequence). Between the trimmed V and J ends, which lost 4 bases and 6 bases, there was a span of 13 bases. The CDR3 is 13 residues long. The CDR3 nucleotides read TGTGCCAGCAGCCTCTCGGGTTGGGCCGAGCAGTACTTC. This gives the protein CASSLSGWAEQYF.

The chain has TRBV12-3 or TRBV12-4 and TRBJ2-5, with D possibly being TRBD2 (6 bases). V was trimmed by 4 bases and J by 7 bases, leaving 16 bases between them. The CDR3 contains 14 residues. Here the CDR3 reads CASSSNRLRGTQYF. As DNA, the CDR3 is TGTGCCAGCAGTTCAAACCGACTGCGGGGGACCCAGTACTTC.

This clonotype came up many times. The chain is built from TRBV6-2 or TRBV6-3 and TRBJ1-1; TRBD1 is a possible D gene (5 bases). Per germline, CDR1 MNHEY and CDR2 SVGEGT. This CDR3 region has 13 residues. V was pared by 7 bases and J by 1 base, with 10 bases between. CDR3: CASTRQTNTEAFF. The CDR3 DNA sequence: TGTGCCAGCACCCGACAGACGAACACTGAAGCTTTCTTT.

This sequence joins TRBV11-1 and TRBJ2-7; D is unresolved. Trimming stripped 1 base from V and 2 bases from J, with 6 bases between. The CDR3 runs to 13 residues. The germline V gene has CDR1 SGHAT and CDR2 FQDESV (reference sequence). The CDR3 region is CASSLVGPYEQYF. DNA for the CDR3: TGTGCCAGCAGCTTAGTCGGACCCTACGAGCAGTACTTC.

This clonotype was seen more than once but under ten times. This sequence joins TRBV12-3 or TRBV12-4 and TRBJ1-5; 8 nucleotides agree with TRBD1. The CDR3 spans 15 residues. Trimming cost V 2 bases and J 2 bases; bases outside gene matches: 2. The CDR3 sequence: CASSLRGQGNQPQHF. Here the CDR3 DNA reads TGTGCCAGCAGTTTAAGGGGACAGGGCAATCAGCCCCAGCATTTT.

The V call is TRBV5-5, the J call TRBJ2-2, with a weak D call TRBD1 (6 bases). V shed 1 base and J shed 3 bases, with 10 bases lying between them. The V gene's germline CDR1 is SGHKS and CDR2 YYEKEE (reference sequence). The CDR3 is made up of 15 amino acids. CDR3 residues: CASSLPGHDTGELFF. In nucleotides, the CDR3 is TGTGCCAGCAGCTTGCCGGGACATGACACCGGGGAGCTGTTTTTT.

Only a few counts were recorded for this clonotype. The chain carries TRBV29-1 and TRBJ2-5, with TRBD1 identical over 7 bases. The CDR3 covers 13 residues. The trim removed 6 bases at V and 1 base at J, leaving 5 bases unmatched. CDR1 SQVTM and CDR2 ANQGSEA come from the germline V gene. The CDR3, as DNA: TGCAGCGTGGGACAGCGATTCCAAGAGACCCAGTACTTC. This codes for CSVGQRFQETQYF.

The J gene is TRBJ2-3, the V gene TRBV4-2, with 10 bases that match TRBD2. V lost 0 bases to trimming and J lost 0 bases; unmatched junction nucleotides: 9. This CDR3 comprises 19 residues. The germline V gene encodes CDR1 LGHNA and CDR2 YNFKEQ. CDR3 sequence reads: CASSQDRLAGVPSTDTQYF. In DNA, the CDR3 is TGTGCCAGCAGCCAAGATAGGCTAGCGGGGGTTCCTAGCACAGATACGCAGTATTTT.

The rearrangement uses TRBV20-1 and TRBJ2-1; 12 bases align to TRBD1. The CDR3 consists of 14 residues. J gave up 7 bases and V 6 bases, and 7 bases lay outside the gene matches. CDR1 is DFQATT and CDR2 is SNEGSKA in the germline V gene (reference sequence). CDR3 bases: TGCAGTGCCATCCGGGACAGGGGGCTTAATGAGCAGTTCTTC. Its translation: CSAIRDRGLNEQFF.

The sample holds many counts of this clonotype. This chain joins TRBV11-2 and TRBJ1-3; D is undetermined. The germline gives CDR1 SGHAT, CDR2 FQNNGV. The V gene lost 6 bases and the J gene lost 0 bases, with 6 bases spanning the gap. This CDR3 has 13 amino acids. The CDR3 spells CASRDGSGNTIYF. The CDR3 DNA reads TGTGCCAGCAGGGATGGCTCTGGAAACACCATATATTTT.